Listed below are T cell receptor beta chains from one sample, sequenced in a study of T cell responses to AZD1222 COVID-19 vaccine. The data were produced by immunoSEQ multiplex PCR, yet TCRdb's version contains in-frame clones alone and is incomplete. Of roughly 70,000 clones in the sample, about nine tenths were seen once. Sequenced material: peripheral blood, taken 28 days after the second dose of the MenACWY control vaccine. Every receptor here comes from an adult who received the MenACWY meningococcal vaccine as a control. The conserved cysteine and the conserved F or W are not part of the CDR3 here.

v_call	cdr3_aa
TRBV2	ASSSGRGGQETQY
TRBV3-1/TRBV3-2	ASSQNGLGEQY
TRBV6-2/TRBV6-3	ASSSLITGTGGYT
TRBV10-3	AISLTEKNTEAF
TRBV11-2	ASSGRSRVHGPDTQY
TRBV7-2	ASSSGQGWNEKLF
TRBV19	ASSTNREPY
TRBV6-5	ASSYGGTGELF
TRBV14	ASSRGPRANSYNEQF
TRBV28	ASDNEGVGLGTKYEQY
TRBV30	ARGGGALETQY
TRBV7-9	ASSGGTFGNTIY
TRBV19	ASSYPPGLLSGNTIY
TRBV3-1/TRBV3-2	ASSPIHYAEAF
TRBV6-2/TRBV6-3	ASSYSIVVGEAGQPQH
TRBV29-1	SAWTGAYNEQF
TRBV27	ASRLPNTGELF
TRBV11-2	ASSLDTGELF
TRBV7-9	ASQPRGGEQY
TRBV10-2	ASSASSVRETQY
TRBV18	ASSPGQVSSGANVLT
TRBV19	ASSMGNRGRSNEQF
TRBV11-1	ASSLNSGSGYT
TRBV3-1/TRBV3-2	ASSQGTQGAEGETQY
TRBV28	ASSFRGHNSPLH
TRBV5-6	ASSFGVGYT
TRBV5-6	ASSSPLASGAGEQF
TRBV5-1	ASSGGGQGSSYEQY
TRBV30	AWSSGSNQPQH
TRBV7-9	ASSLVQGANEQF
TRBV9	ASSPMGISTDTQY
TRBV20-1	SASAGGGYT
TRBV6-5	ASGHRVNTEAF
TRBV30	AWSVLVAYPSYEQY
TRBV5-4	ASSSLGPTDTQY
TRBV30	AWRDLYGGMNTEAF
TRBV2	ASSQTSGSTGELF